This T cell receptor (beta chain) stems from a study of T cells after yellow fever vaccination. To note about this clonotype: The target antigen is unknown.

This CDR3 is built from 16 residues. Trimming removed 2 bases from V and 3 bases from J; junction bases left unmatched: 9. Germline values: CDR1 DFQATT, CDR2 SNEGSKA (reference sequence). Findings and limits, study-wide: Once the booster was given, most primary-vaccination clones reappeared, at 95% to 98% for CD4 and more than 85% for CD8.

TCRdb re-derived calls from the 5' RACE reads in MiXCR, one entry per CDR3 protein. The profile shows 200,000 to 250,000 distinct CDR3 sequences, approximately 3.3% of them singletons. This chain uses TRBV20-1 with TRBJ2-3; 9 bases fit TRBD1. The receptor's source is a man between 18 and 29 years old who received the YFV17D yellow fever vaccine. The source was CD4+ T cells sorted from PBMCs, collected 10 days after the yellow fever booster vaccination. CDR3 in DNA: TGCAGTGCTAGACTCTCGGGACAGGGAGTAACAGATACGCAGTATTTT. Translating gives CSARLSGQGVTDTQYF.